The next 27 T cell receptor beta chains were all read from a single sample in a study of blood T cell repertoires in COVID-19. The assay was immunoSEQ multiplex PCR, and TCRdb's table has in-frame clones only and misses some. This table holds around 130,000 clones, 84% found once. Sequencing used PBMCs or T cells enriched from blood (not recorded which). Receptor source: a woman younger than 35 who had been exposed to COVID-19.

The chain carries TRBV14 and TRBJ2-7; TRBD2 matches 7 bases. The V gene's germline CDR1 is SGHDN and CDR2 FVKESK. With 4 bases clipped from V and 6 bases from J, the junction kept 3 bases outside the gene matches. The CDR3 runs 12 residues. CDR3 sequence: CASSPTSVEQYF. In DNA form, the CDR3 reads TGTGCCAGCAGCCCCACTAGCGTCGAGCAGTACTTC.

A remark on this clone: The missing conserved phenylalanine or tryptophan at the end of this CDR3 makes a read error likely. The DNA is left out, because the CDR3 cannot be placed on it with certainty; the CDR3 is given as TCRdb lists it. The chain joins TRBV5-4 to TRBJ2-7; the D call of TRBD2 is as the table states it, not checked on the DNA. From germline, CDR1 is SGHNT and CDR2 YYREEE (reference sequence). The CDR3 adds up to 13 amino acids, both ends counted. The CDR3 region is CAFSGGLLRAVSL.

The chain uses TRBV29-1 and TRBJ1-1; a weak D match, TRBD1 (5 bases). Germline V gene sequence: CDR1 SQVTM, CDR2 ANQGSEA. The ends were cut back, 2 bases at V and 4 bases at J, with 14 bases in the middle. The CDR3 runs to 14 residues. CDR3 residues: CSVELRQGATEAFF. The CDR3 DNA sequence: TGCAGCGTTGAATTAAGGCAGGGCGCCACTGAAGCTTTCTTT. The complete variable domain, with remaining parts taken from reference TRBV29-1 and TRBJ1-1, reads SAVISQKPSRDICQRGTSLTIQCQVDSQVTMMFWYRQQPGQSLTLIATANQGSEATYESGFVIDKFPISRPNLTFSTLTVSNMSPEDSSIYLCSVELRQGATEAFFGQGTRLTVV.

This clone was picked up a small number of times. The rearrangement uses TRBV5-4 and TRBJ2-7; 12 bases match TRBD2. V shed 5 bases, J shed 5 bases, and the junction held 5 bases outside the gene matches. Germline V gives CDR1 SGHNT, CDR2 YYREEE (reference sequence). The CDR3 spans 14 residues. Here the CDR3 reads CASSLTSGSDEQYF. The CDR3 DNA is TGTGCCAGCAGTTTGACTAGCGGGAGTGACGAGCAGTACTTC.

The chain uses TRBV27 and TRBJ2-7, with 7 bases fitting TRBD1. Per germline, CDR1 MNHEY and CDR2 SMNVEV (reference sequence). This CDR3 is built from 15 residues. The J segment lost 0 bases and the V segment lost 4 bases, leaving 6 bases of the junction unmatched. CDR3 amino acids: CASSSPGQSSYEQYF. The CDR3 coding sequence is TGTGCCAGCAGTTCCCCGGGACAGTCCTCCTACGAGCAGTACTTC.

The V and J genes are TRBV11-2 and TRBJ1-1; no definite D call. Trimming took 5 bases from V and 8 from J, leaving 27 bases between them. CDR1 SGHAT and CDR2 FQNNGV come from the germline V gene. The CDR3 is made up of 17 amino acids. CDR3 nucleotides: TGTGCCAGCAGCGTGCGTCTCTCGACACTTCAAGCAGTGGAAGCTTTCTTT. Amino acid sequence: CASSVRLSTLQAVEAFF.

The V gene is TRBV18, the J gene TRBJ2-7; 7 nucleotides line up with TRBD2. The J segment lost 6 bases and the V segment lost 1 base, leaving 0 bases of the junction unmatched. CDR3 length equals 12 residues. Germline V gene sequence: CDR1 KGHSH, CDR2 LQKENI. The CDR3 bases are TGTGCCAGCTCACCACGGGAGGGCGAGCAGTACTTC. Protein sequence: CASSPREGEQYF.

Of note for this clone: This sample includes further DNA sequences coding for the same CDR3. The chain's CDR3 is CASSLAEGTEAFF. CDR3 coding DNA: TGTGCCAGCAGTTTAGCGGAGGGTACTGAAGCTTTCTTT. The rearrangement uses TRBV12-3 or TRBV12-4 and TRBJ1-1; D gene ambiguous. Trimming shortened V by 0 bases and J by 5 bases, and 7 bases separated the two germline ends. The CDR3 consists of 13 residues.

This clone was observed a handful of times. The rearrangement joins TRBV2 to TRBJ1-2, with TRBD1 matching over 8 bases. There are 16 residues in the CDR3. In germline, CDR1 is SNHLY, CDR2 FYNNEI. The CDR3 loop reads CARETGGARRDYGYTF. For the CDR3, the DNA is TGTGCGAGAGAAACAGGGGGTGCGAGGCGGGACTATGGCTACACCTTC. The full variable domain, with the rest looked up from reference TRBV2 and TRBJ1-2, is EPEVTQTPSHQVTQMGQEVILRCVPISNHLYFYWYRQILGQKVEFLVSFYNNEISEKSEIFDDQFSVERPDGSNFTLKIRSTKLEDSAMYFCARETGGARRDYGYTFGSGTRLTVV.

The chain combines TRBV7-9 with TRBJ2-4, with 9 bases matching TRBD2. Unmatched junction bases numbered 1, after V lost 3 bases and J lost 1 base. Germline CDR1 SEHNR, CDR2 FQNEAQ (reference sequence). The CDR3 runs to 15 residues. The CDR3 region is CASSLSGRAKNIQYF. CDR3 nucleotide sequence: TGTGCCAGCAGCTTGAGCGGGAGGGCCAAAAACATTCAGTACTTC.

This sequence joins TRBV4-3 and TRBJ2-1, with TRBD2 matching 7 bases. Germline CDR1 is LGHNA and CDR2 is YSLEER. Trimming at V came to 1 base and at J to 5 bases, leaving 11 bases not matched to a gene. This CDR3 spans 17 amino acids. In nucleotides, the CDR3 is TGCGCCAGCAGCCAAGGTTTGCGGAGCGGGATGAACAATGAGCAGTTCTTC. This translates into CASSQGLRSGMNNEQFF.

This rearrangement joins TRBV5-5 to TRBJ2-7; perhaps TRBD1 as D (5 bases). CDR1 SGHKS and CDR2 YYEKEE come from the germline V gene (reference sequence). The V end lost 4 bases, the J end lost 2 bases, and 13 bases lay between the germline ends. The CDR3 extends over 14 amino acids. This CDR3 reads CASSLDRIAYEQYF. The DNA for the CDR3 is TGTGCCAGCAGCCTCGACAGAATTGCCTACGAGCAGTACTTC.

The rearrangement uses TRBV5-1 and TRBJ2-7, with TRBD1 matching 7 bases. The junction had 7 bases not matched to a gene; V was cut back by 0 bases and J by 4 bases. This CDR3 region has 15 residues. Germline assignment: CDR1 SGHRS and CDR2 YFSETQ. The CDR3 DNA follows: TGCGCCAGCAGCTTGGCCGGGACAGATGTATACGAGCAGTACTTC. It codes for CASSLAGTDVYEQYF.

The rearrangement uses TRBV13 and TRBJ1-1; D gene ambiguous. V lost 5 bases, J lost 1 base, and 5 bases lay in between. Germline loops: CDR1 PRHDT, CDR2 FYEKMQ (reference sequence). CDR3 length equals 12 residues. The CDR3: CASSRQNTEAFF. Written as DNA, the CDR3 is TGTGCCAGCAGCCGACAGAACACTGAAGCTTTCTTT.

V and J are TRBV25-1 and TRBJ2-7; 11 positions agree with TRBD2. Germline assignment: CDR1 MGHDK and CDR2 SYGVNS. V was clipped by 4 bases and J by 9 bases; unmatched bases: 8. The CDR3 extends over 14 amino acids. The CDR3 reads CASSVAGGQIGQYF. CDR3 nucleotides: TGTGCCAGCAGTGTAGCGGGAGGGCAAATCGGGCAGTACTTC.

The chain employs TRBV29-1 and TRBJ2-7; 7 bases align to TRBD1. There are 14 residues in the CDR3. Germline V gene sequence: CDR1 SQVTM, CDR2 ANQGSEA. V lost 6 bases, J lost 0 bases, and 8 bases stayed unmatched. Here the CDR3 reads CSVFTGTDSYEQYF. CDR3 coding DNA: TGCAGCGTCTTTACCGGGACAGACTCCTACGAGCAGTACTTC.

The rearrangement uses TRBV19 and TRBJ1-2; weak D call: TRBD1 (6 bases). The CDR3 extends over 13 amino acids. Trimming pared 8 bases from V and 8 bases from J, leaving 18 bases between. Germline CDR1 reads LNHDA; CDR2 reads SQIVND (reference sequence). The CDR3 region has the DNA TGTGCCAGTCCCCAGGGGCCGATTATGGGCTACACCTTC. Translating it yields CASPQGPIMGYTF.

V gene TRBV18 combines with J gene TRBJ2-3; D call uncertain. Trimming cost V 6 bases and J 2 bases, with 15 bases left between them. CDR1 is KGHSH, CDR2 LQKENI, per germline. The CDR3 loop spans 15 amino acids. The CDR3 region is CASSLGQRSTDTQYF. DNA for the CDR3: TGTGCCAGCTCCCTTGGGCAGAGATCCACAGATACGCAGTATTTT. The entire variable domain, with the rest obtained from reference TRBV18 and TRBJ2-3, is as follows: NAGVMQNPRHLVRRRGQEARLRCSPMKGHSHVYWYRQLPEEGLKFMVYLQKENIIDESGMPKERFSAEFPKEGPSILRIQQVVRGDSAAYFCASSLGQRSTDTQYFGPGTRLTVL.

This sequence joins TRBV28 and TRBJ1-1; TRBD1 aligns across 7 bases. With 4 bases clipped from V and 5 bases from J, the junction kept 19 bases outside the gene matches. CDR1 is MDHEN and CDR2 is SYDVKM in the germline V gene. This CDR3 is 18 amino acids long. The CDR3 spells CASSSPSYLQGWLTEAFF. The DNA for the CDR3 is TGTGCCAGCAGTTCGCCGTCATATTTACAGGGGTGGTTAACTGAAGCTTTCTTT.

This chain connects TRBV20-1 to TRBJ2-3, with D unclear. Looked up from germline, CDR1 is DFQATT and CDR2 is SNEGSKA (reference sequence). This CDR3 is built from 14 residues. Trimming pared 3 bases from V and 0 bases from J, leaving 10 bases between. CDR3 sequence: CSASRSTSTDTQYF. For the CDR3, the DNA is TGCAGTGCTAGTCGGAGTACTAGCACAGATACGCAGTATTTT.

The chain joins TRBV18 to TRBJ1-2; 9 bases match TRBD1. CDR3 length: 15 amino acids. Germline loops: CDR1 KGHSH, CDR2 LQKENI. V trimming: 3 bases; J trimming: 2 bases; junction bases outside the gene matches: 4. CDR3 DNA sequence: TGTGCCAGCTCACCCCGGACAGGGGCCAACTATGGCTACACCTTC. The encoded protein is CASSPRTGANYGYTF.

CDR3 DNA: TGCAGCGTTGAAGCCGGCGGCACCGGGGAGCTGTTTTTT. Encoded protein: CSVEAGGTGELFF. This chain links TRBV29-1 with TRBJ2-2, with D uncertain. V lost 1 base to trimming and J lost 4 bases, with 7 bases between them. The V gene's germline CDR1 is SQVTM and CDR2 ANQGSEA. The CDR3 contains 13 residues.

The V gene is TRBV6-5, the J gene TRBJ1-1; D might be TRBD1 (6 bases). Per the germline V gene, CDR1 is MNHEY and CDR2 is SVGAGI. The CDR3 has 14 amino acids. V lost 6 bases, J lost 0 bases, and 11 bases lay in between. CDR3 region: CASRITGMNTEAFF. CDR3 DNA sequence: TGTGCCAGCAGAATTACAGGGATGAACACTGAAGCTTTCTTT.

CDR3 DNA: TGTGCCACAGGGAGCGGGCAGGGCACAGATACGCAGTATTTT. Translation: CATGSGQGTDTQYF. The chain couples TRBV15 to TRBJ2-3, with D possibly being TRBD2 (6 bases). This CDR3 comprises 14 residues. In germline, CDR1 is LNHNV, CDR2 YYDKDF (reference sequence). V gave up 9 bases and J gave up 1 base, with 14 bases separating them.

The V gene is TRBV19, the J gene TRBJ2-1; 8 bases align to TRBD2. J was trimmed by 6 bases and V by 5 bases; bases with no gene match: 3. The CDR3 runs 13 residues. The germline V gene encodes CDR1 LNHDA and CDR2 SQIVND (reference sequence). This CDR3 reads CASSLAGLNEQFF. The CDR3 nucleotides read TGTGCCAGTAGTTTAGCGGGACTCAATGAGCAGTTCTTC.

The V gene is TRBV29-1, the J gene TRBJ2-7, with D tentatively TRBD1 (6 bases). Germline-derived CDR1 and CDR2 are SQVTM and ANQGSEA. Between the trimmed V and J ends, which lost 0 bases and 1 base, there was a span of 16 bases. This CDR3 comprises 16 residues. CDR3 sequence: CSVEDWGRGGSYEQYF. The CDR3, as DNA: TGCAGCGTTGAAGACTGGGGGCGCGGTGGTTCCTACGAGCAGTACTTC.

The rearrangement links TRBV7-9 to TRBJ2-7, with 8 bases that match TRBD2. This CDR3 has 15 amino acids. The V gene's germline CDR1 is SEHNR and CDR2 FQNEAQ (reference sequence). The V segment lost 0 bases and the J segment 2 bases; nucleotides outside the gene matches: 3. In DNA form, the CDR3 reads TGTGCCAGCAGCTTAGCGGGCGGGGGGACCTACGAGCAGTACTTC. Translating gives CASSLAGGGTYEQYF. Full variable domain (rest looked up from reference TRBV7-9 and TRBJ2-7): DTGVSQNPRHKITKRGQNVTFRCDPISEHNRLYWYRQTLGQGPEFLTYFQNEAQLEKSRLLSDRFSAERPKGSFSTLEIQRTEQGDSAMYLCASSLAGGGTYEQYFGPGTRLTVT.